These T cell receptor beta chains were read from a single sample in a study of blood T cell repertoires in COVID-19. Sequencing was performed with immunoSEQ multiplex PCR; in TCRdb, only in-frame clones are kept and a portion is missing. The repertoire holds 250,000 or so clones, about 83% seen once, with roughly 2% in the top ten. Material: PBMCs or T cells enriched from blood (not recorded which). The source is a woman in her fifties or sixties who had recovered from COVID-19. The CDR3 runs from the conserved cysteine through the conserved F or W. Each record gives: clone size, D gene, V gene, J gene, CDR3 DNA, CDR3 protein. D genes are given only for firm matches. For some rows the clone size is stated as once, few or many, or as a class when expanded; others skip it.

NA,NA,TRBV5-6,TRBJ2-7,TGTGCCAGCAGCCTCGCGCGCTACGAGCAGTACTTC,CASSLARYEQYF
NA,NA,TRBV2,TRBJ2-1,TGTGCCAGCGAGGATCAAGGATCGTACAATGAGCAGTTCTTC,CASEDQGSYNEQFF
NA,TRBD2,TRBV9,TRBJ2-5,TGTGCCAGCAGCCCCCGTAGACTAGCGGGAACAGAGACCCAGTACTTC,CASSPRRLAGTETQYF
NA,NA,TRBV19,TRBJ2-1,TGTGCCAGTAGCCGCCTGCACAACTACTACAATGAGCAGTTCTTC,CASSRLHNYYNEQFF
NA,NA,TRBV2,TRBJ1-2,TGTGCCAGCAGGCCGGACAGTGTGTCTTCCTATGGCTACACCTTC,CASRPDSVSSYGYTF
many,NA,TRBV9,TRBJ1-1,TGTGCCAGCAGCTTTTCGGTGAACACTGAAGCTTTCTTT,CASSFSVNTEAFF
NA,TRBD2,TRBV7-9,TRBJ2-1,TGTGCCAGCAGCTTAGATAGCGGGGCTTACTATGAGCAGTTCTTC,CASSLDSGAYYEQFF
once,NA,TRBV19,TRBJ1-1,TGTGCCAGTAGTAACCAAGTGGGAAGAGGGGCTTTCTTT,CASSNQVGRGAFF
NA,TRBD2,TRBV29-1,TRBJ2-7,TGCAGCGTTGAACCGGGGGGTAGGGGTCGGGAGCAGTACTTC,CSVEPGGRGREQYF
NA,NA,TRBV7-3,TRBJ1-2,TGTGCCAGCAGCTTAACGACAGGAAAGCCTTATGGCTACACCTTC,CASSLTTGKPYGYTF
NA,NA,TRBV6-2/TRBV6-3,TRBJ1-2,TGTGCCAGCAGTTTTTCTCCCTTTGGCTACACCTTC,CASSFSPFGYTF
NA,TRBD1,TRBV18,TRBJ1-1,TGTGCCAGCTCACCCGGACAGGGACACACTGAAGCTTTCTTT,CASSPGQGHTEAFF
once,TRBD2,TRBV5-6,TRBJ2-3,TGTGCCAGCAGCTTGGCCGGGCGTAGCGGGGGGGTCGGAGATACGCAGTATTTT,CASSLAGRSGGVGDTQYF
NA,NA,TRBV4-3,TRBJ2-1,TGCGCCAGCAGCCAGGAGACGGGACAACTTAGGGTAAATGAGCAGTTCTTC,CASSQETGQLRVNEQFF
NA,NA,TRBV4-1,TRBJ2-5,TGCGCCAGCAGCCAATCTCACGGGGGTCAAGAGACCCAGTACTTC,CASSQSHGGQETQYF
NA,NA,TRBV27,TRBJ2-3,TGTGCCAGCAGTTTACGGTACCACCTACGCACAGATACGCAGTATTTT,CASSLRYHLRTDTQYF
NA,NA,TRBV29-1,TRBJ1-1,TGCAGCCCCGAATCGGTTAACACTGAAGCTTTCTTT,CSPESVNTEAFF
NA,NA,TRBV6-2/TRBV6-3,TRBJ2-5,TGTGCCAGCAGCACCATCAGTGAGACCCAGTACTTC,CASSTISETQYF
NA,TRBD1,TRBV3-1/TRBV3-2,TRBJ1-4,TGTGCCAGCAGCCACCGACAGGGTGGTGAAAAACTGTTTTTT,CASSHRQGGEKLFF
NA,NA,TRBV7-3,TRBJ1-3,TGTGCCAGCAGCTTAGGTAGCTCTGGAAACACCATATATTTT,CASSLGSSGNTIYF
NA,NA,TRBV4-2,TRBJ1-2,TGTGCCAGCAGCCAAGATCGGGGGACGTATACTAACTATGGCTACACCTTC,CASSQDRGTYTNYGYTF
NA,NA,TRBV10-2,TRBJ1-2,TGCGCCAGCAGCATAACAGGAGTCTATGGCTACACCTTC,CASSITGVYGYTF
once,NA,TRBV7-9,TRBJ2-7,TGTGCCAGCAGCCATACCCCGGGTTACGAGCAGTACTTC,CASSHTPGYEQYF
once,NA,TRBV21-1,TRBJ2-3,TGTGCCAGCACCCCCCGGGATAAAGCGGAACTCACAGATACGCAGTATTTT,CASTPRDKAELTDTQYF
NA,TRBD2,TRBV2,TRBJ2-3,TGTGCCAGCAGAAGACTAGCGGGGGGGAGCACAGATACGCAGTATTTT,CASRRLAGGSTDTQYF
NA,TRBD1,TRBV10-3,TRBJ1-2,TGTGCCATCAGGGACAGGGGGGATGGCTACACCTTC,CAIRDRGDGYTF
NA,NA,TRBV21-1,TRBJ1-1,TGTGCCAGCAGCAAAAGTCTGACTAACACTGAAGCTTTCTTT,CASSKSLTNTEAFF
once,TRBD2,TRBV2,TRBJ2-5,TGTGCCAGCTCGCCTAGCGGAAAGACCCAGTACTTC,CASSPSGKTQYF
NA,NA,TRBV15,TRBJ1-4,TGTGCCACCAGCCGATTCACAGGGATGAATGAAAAACTGTTTTTT,CATSRFTGMNEKLFF
NA,NA,TRBV28,TRBJ2-7,TGTGCCAGCAGTTCATCTCCTACGATAGAGCAGTACTTC,CASSSSPTIEQYF
NA,NA,TRBV29-1,TRBJ1-1,TGCAGCGTTAAAGAGGGGGGAGATACTGAAGCTTTCTTT,CSVKEGGDTEAFF
NA,TRBD2,TRBV7-2,TRBJ2-1,TGTGCCAGCAGCTCGGGACTAGCGGGAGGGAATGAGCAGTTCTTC,CASSSGLAGGNEQFF
NA,NA,TRBV5-5,TRBJ2-6,TGTGCCAGCAGCTTGGACTCCATCTCTGGGGCCAACGTCCTGACTTTC,CASSLDSISGANVLTF
NA,TRBD1,TRBV28,TRBJ1-1,TGTGCCAGCAGTTTAAGCAGGGGGGTCGCTTTCTTT,CASSLSRGVAFF
NA,NA,TRBV4-1,TRBJ2-6,TGCGCCAGCACCCCCGTCGACAGACCGATCGCCAACGTCCTGACTTTC,CASTPVDRPIANVLTF
once,TRBD2,TRBV11-2,TRBJ2-4,TGTGCCAGCAGCCGAAGACTAGCGGGAGTTTACATTCAGTACTTC,CASSRRLAGVYIQYF
NA,TRBD2,TRBV9,TRBJ2-2,TGTGCCAGCAGCGTCGGGCTAGCGGGAGCTGCCGGGGAGCTGTTTTTT,CASSVGLAGAAGELFF
NA,TRBD1,TRBV2,TRBJ2-6,TGTGCCAGCATCAGGGGGACGGAAGGGGCCAACGTCCTGACTTTC,CASIRGTEGANVLTF
NA,NA,TRBV9,TRBJ1-6,TGTGCCAGTGGCGGAGTCGATAATTCACCCCTCCACTTT,CASGGVDNSPLHF
NA,NA,TRBV2,TRBJ1-5,TGTGCCAGCAGTAAAACAGATAATAGCAATCAGCCCCAGCATTTT,CASSKTDNSNQPQHF